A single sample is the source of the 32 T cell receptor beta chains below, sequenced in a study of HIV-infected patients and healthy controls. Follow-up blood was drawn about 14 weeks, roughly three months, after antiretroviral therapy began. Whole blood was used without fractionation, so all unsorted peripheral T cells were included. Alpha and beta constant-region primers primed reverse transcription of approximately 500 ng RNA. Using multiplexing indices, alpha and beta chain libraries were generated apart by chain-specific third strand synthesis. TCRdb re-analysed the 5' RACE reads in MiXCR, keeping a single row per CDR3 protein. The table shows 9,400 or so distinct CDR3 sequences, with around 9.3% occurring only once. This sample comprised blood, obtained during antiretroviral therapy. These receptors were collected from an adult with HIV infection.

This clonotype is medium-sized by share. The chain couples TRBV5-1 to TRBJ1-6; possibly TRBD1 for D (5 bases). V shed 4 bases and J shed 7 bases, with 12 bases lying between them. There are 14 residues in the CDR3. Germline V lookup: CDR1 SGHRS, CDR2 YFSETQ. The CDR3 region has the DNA TGCGCCAGCAGCGCCGGGGCACGGAATTCACCCCTCCACTTT. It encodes CASSAGARNSPLHF. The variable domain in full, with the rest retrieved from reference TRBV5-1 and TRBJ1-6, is KAGVTQTPRYLIKTRGQQVTLSCSPISGHRSVSWYQQTPGQGLQFLFEYFSETQRNKGNFPGRFSGRQFSNSRSEMNVSTLELGDSALYLCASSAGARNSPLHFGNGTRLTVT.

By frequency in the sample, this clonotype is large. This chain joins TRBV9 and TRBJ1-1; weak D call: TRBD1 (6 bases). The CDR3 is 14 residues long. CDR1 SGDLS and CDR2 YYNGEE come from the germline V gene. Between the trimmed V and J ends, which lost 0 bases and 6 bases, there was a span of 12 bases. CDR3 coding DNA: TGTGCCAGCAGCGTAGCCGGGACACCTGCTGAAGCTTTCTTT. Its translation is CASSVAGTPAEAFF. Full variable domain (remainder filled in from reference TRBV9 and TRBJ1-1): DSGVTQTPKHLITATGQRVTLRCSPRSGDLSVYWYQQSLDQGLQFLIQYYNGEERAKGNILERFSAQQFPDLHSELNLSSLELGDSALYFCASSVAGTPAEAFFGQGTRLTVV.

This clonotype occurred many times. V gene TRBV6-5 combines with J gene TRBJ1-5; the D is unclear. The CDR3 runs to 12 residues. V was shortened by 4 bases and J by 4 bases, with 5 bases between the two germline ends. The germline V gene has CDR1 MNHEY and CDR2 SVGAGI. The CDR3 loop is CASSFRNQPQHF. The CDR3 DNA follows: TGTGCCAGCAGTTTCCGAAATCAGCCCCAGCATTTT.

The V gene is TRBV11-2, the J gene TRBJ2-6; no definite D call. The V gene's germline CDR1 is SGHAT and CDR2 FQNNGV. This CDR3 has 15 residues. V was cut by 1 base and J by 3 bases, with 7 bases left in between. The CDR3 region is CASSLAGVGANVLTF. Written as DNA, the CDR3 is TGTGCCAGCAGCTTAGCTGGGGTTGGGGCCAACGTCCTGACTTTC.

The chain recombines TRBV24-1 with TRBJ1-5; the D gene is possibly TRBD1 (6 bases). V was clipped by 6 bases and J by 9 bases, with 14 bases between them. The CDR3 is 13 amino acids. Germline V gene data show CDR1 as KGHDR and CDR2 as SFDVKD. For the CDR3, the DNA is TGTGCCACCAGTAGAGACAGGATTTCGCCCCAGCATTTT. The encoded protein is CATSRDRISPQHF.

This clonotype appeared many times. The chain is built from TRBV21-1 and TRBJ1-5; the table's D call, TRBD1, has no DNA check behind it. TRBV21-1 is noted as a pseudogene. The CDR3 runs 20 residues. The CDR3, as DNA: TGTGCCAGCAGCAAAGGACCGGGACAGGGCAAACCTCCTGCAGGTCAGCCCCAGCATTTT. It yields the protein CASSKGPGQGKPPAGQPQHF.

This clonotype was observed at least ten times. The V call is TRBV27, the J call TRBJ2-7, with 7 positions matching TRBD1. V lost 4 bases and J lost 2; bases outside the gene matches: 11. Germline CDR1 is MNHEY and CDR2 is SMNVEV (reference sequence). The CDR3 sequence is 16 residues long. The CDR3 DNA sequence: TGTGCCAGCAGTTCCGAGATGGGACAGCTCACCTACGAGCAGTACGTC. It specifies CASSSEMGQLTYEQYV.

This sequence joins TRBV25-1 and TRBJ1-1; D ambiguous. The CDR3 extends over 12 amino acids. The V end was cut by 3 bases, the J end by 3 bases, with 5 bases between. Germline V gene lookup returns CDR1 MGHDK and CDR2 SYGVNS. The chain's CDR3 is CASSDFDTEAFF. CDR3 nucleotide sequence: TGTGCCAGCAGTGATTTTGACACTGAAGCTTTCTTT.

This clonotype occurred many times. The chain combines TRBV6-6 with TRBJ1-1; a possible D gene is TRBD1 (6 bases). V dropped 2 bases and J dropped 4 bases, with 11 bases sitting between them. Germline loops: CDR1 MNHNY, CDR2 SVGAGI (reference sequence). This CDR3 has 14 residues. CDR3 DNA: TGTGCCAGCAGTTACAGGGAGGGGGGCACTGAAGCTTTCTTT. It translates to CASSYREGGTEAFF.

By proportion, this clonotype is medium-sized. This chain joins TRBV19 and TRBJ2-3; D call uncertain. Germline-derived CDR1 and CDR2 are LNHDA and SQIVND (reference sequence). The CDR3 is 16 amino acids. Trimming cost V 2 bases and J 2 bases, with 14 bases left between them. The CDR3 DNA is TGTGCCAGTAGTATATCTGGCCAGGTAAACACAGATACGCAGTATTTT. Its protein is CASSISGQVNTDTQYF.

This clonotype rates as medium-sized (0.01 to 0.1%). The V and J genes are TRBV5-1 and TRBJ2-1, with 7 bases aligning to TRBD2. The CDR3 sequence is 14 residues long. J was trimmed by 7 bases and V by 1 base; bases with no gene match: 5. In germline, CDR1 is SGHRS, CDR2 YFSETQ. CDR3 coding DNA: TGCGCCAGCAGCTTGCGGGGGAGGGCGAATGAGCAGTTCTTC. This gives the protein CASSLRGRANEQFF.

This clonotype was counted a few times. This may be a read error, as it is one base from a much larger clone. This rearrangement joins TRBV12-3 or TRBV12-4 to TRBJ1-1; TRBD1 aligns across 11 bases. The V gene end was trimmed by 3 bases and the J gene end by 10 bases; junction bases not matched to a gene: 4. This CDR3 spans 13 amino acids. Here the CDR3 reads CASSFWGQGGAFF. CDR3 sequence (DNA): TGTGCCAGCAGTTTTTGGGGACAGGGGGGAGCTTTCTTT.

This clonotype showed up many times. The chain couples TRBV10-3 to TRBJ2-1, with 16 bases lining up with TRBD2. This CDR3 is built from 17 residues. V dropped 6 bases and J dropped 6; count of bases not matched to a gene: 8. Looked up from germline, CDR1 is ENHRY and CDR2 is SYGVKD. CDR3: CAIRAGTSGGARNEQFF. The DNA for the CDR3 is TGTGCCATCAGAGCCGGGACTAGCGGGGGGGCCCGCAATGAGCAGTTCTTC.

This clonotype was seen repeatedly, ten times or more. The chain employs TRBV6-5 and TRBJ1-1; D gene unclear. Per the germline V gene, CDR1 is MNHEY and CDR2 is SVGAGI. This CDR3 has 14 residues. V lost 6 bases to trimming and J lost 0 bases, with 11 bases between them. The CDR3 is CASSQSQLNTEAFF. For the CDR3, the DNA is TGTGCCAGCAGCCAAAGCCAGTTGAACACTGAAGCTTTCTTT.

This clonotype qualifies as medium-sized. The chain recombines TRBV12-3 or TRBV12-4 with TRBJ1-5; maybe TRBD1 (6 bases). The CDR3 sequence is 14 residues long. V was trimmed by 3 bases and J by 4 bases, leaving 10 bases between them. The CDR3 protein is CASSFYTGNQPQHF. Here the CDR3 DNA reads TGTGCCAGCAGTTTTTACACAGGGAATCAGCCCCAGCATTTT.

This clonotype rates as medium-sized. CDR3 sequence: CSATRTYDRNQPQHF. DNA for the CDR3: TGCAGTGCCACTCGGACGTACGACCGCAATCAGCCCCAGCATTTT. V is TRBV20-1 and J is TRBJ1-5; D not certain. The length of the CDR3 is 15 residues. CDR1 is DFQATT and CDR2 is SNEGSKA in the germline V gene (reference sequence). V was cut by 6 bases and J by 2 bases, with 17 bases left in between.

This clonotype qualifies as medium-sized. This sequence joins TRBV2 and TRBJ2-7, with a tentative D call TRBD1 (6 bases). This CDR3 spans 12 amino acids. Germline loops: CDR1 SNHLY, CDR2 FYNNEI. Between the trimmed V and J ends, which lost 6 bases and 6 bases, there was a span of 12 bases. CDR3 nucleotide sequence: TGTGCCAGCAGGAAGACAGGTCGCGAGCAGTACGTC. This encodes CASRKTGREQYV.

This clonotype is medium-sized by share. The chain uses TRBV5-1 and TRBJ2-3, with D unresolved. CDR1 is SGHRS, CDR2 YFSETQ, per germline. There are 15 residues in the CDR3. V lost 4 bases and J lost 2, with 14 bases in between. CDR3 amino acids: CASSRGTDLTDTQYF. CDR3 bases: TGCGCCAGCAGCCGCGGAACGGACCTCACAGATACGCAGTATTTT.

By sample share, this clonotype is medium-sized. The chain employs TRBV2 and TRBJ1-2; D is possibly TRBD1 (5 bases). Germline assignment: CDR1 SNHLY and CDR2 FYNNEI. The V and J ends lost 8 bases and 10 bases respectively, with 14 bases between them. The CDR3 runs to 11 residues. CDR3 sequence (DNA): TGTGCCAGCCAGAGGGGCTCCCACTACACCTTC. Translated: CASQRGSHYTF. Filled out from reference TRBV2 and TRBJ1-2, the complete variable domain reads EPEVTQTPSHQVTQMGQEVILRCVPISNHLYFYWYRQILGQKVEFLVSFYNNEISEKSEIFDDQFSVERPDGSNFTLKIRSTKLEDSAMYFCASQRGSHYTFGSGTRLTVV.

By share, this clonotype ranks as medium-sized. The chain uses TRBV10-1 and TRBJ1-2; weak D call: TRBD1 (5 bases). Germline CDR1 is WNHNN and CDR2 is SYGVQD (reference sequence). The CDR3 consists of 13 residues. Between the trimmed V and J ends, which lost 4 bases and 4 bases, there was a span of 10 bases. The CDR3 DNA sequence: TGCGCCAGCAGTGCTTCAGGGACCTATGGCTACACCTTC. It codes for CASSASGTYGYTF.

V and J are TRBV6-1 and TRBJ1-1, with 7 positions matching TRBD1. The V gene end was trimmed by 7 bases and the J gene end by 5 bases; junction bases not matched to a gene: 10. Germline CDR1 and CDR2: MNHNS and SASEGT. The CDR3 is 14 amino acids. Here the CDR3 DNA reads TGTGCCAGCACCTTACAGGGGCCATCAACTGAAGCTTTCTTT. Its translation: CASTLQGPSTEAFF.

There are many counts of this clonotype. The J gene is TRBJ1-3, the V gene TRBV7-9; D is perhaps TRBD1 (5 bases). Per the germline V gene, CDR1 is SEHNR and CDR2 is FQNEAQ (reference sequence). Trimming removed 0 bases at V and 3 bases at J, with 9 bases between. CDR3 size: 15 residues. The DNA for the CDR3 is TGTGCCAGCAGCTTAGCGTGGGGGATTGGAAACACCATATATTTT. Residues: CASSLAWGIGNTIYF.

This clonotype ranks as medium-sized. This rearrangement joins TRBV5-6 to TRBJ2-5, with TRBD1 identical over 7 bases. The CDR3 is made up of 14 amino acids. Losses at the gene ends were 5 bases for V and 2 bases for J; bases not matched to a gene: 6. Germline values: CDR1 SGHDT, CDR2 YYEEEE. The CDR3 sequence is CASRRGTVQETQYF. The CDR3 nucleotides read TGTGCCAGCAGGCGTGGGACAGTTCAAGAGACCCAGTACTTC.

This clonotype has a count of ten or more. CDR3 amino acids: CASRGLAEANNEQFF. The CDR3 DNA reads as TGTGCCAGCAGGGGACTAGCGGAAGCTAACAATGAGCAGTTCTTC. V gene TRBV12-3 or TRBV12-4 combines with J gene TRBJ2-1; 11 bases align to TRBD2. V lost 6 bases, J lost 5 bases, and 6 bases stayed unmatched. The CDR3 consists of 15 residues.

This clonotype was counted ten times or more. The CDR3 bases are TGTGCCAGCAGTTACGACAGGGGGGTGAACACTGAAGCTTTCTTT. Its translation: CASSYDRGVNTEAFF. The V and J genes are TRBV12-3 or TRBV12-4 and TRBJ1-1; 9 positions agree with TRBD1. With 4 bases clipped from V and 0 bases from J, the junction kept 3 bases outside the gene matches. This CDR3 has 15 amino acids.

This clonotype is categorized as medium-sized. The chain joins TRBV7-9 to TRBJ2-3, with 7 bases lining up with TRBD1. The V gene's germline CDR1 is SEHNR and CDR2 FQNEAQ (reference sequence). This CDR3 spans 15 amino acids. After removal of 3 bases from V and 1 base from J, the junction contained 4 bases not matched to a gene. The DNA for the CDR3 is TGTGCCAGCAGCTTCGTCCAGGGGGGCACAGATACGCAGTATTTT. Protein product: CASSFVQGGTDTQYF.

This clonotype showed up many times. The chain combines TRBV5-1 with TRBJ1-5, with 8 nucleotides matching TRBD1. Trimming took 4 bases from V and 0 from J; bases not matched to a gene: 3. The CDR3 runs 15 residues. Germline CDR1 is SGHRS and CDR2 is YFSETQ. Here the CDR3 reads CASSRTGLSNQPQHF. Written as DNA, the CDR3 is TGCGCCAGCAGCCGGACAGGGCTTAGCAATCAGCCCCAGCATTTT.

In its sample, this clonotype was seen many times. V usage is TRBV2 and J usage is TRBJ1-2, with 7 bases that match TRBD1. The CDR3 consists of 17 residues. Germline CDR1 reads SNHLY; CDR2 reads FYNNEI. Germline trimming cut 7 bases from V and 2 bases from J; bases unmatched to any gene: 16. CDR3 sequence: CASILGTAGGWNYGYTF. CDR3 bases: TGTGCCAGCATACTTGGGACAGCCGGCGGTTGGAACTATGGCTACACCTTC. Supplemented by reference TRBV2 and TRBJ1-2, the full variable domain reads EPEVTQTPSHQVTQMGQEVILRCVPISNHLYFYWYRQILGQKVEFLVSFYNNEISEKSEIFDDQFSVERPDGSNFTLKIRSTKLEDSAMYFCASILGTAGGWNYGYTFGSGTRLTVV.

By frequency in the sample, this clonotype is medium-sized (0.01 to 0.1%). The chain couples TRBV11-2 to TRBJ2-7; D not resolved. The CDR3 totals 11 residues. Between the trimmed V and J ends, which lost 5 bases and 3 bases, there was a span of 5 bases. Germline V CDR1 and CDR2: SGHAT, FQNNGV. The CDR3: CASSGNYEQYF. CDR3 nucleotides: TGTGCCAGCAGCGGTAACTACGAGCAGTACTTC.

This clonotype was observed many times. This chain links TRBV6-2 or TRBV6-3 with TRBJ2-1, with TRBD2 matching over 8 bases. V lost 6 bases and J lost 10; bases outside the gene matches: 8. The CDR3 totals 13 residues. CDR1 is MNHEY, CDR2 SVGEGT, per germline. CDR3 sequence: CASSTGTSVEQFF. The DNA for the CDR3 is TGTGCCAGCAGCACCGGGACTAGTGTCGAGCAGTTCTTC.

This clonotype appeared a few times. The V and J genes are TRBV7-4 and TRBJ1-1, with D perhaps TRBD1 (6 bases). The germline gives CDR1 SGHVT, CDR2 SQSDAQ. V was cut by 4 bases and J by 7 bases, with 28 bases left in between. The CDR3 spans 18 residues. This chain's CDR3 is CASSSSRGRGHTLGEAFF. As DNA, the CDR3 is TGTGCCAGCAGCTCCTCCCGGGGCCGGGGACATACGCTGGGTGAAGCTTTCTTT.

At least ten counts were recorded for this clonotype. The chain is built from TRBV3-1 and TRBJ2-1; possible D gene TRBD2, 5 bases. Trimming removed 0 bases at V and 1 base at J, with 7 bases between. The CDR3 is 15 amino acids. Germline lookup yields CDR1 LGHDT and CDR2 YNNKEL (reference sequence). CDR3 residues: CASSQDRGSYNEQFF. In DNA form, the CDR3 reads TGTGCCAGCAGCCAAGACCGGGGTTCCTACAATGAGCAGTTCTTC.